The T cell receptor beta chain under discussion was sequenced for a study of metastatic and nonmetastatic thyroid tumors. Study as a whole: A comparison of repertoires was made across blood and tumor or nodule tissue from malignant and benign thyroid patients.

Original methodology: The study's classifier, a distant-metastasis tool for papillary thyroid cancer, was built using CDR3 differences across clinicopathological groups. Using MiXCR, TCRdb reanalyzed the PCR reads. For this entry, the V and J calls and clone size follow TCRdb and not the study's own pipeline. The table lists 20,000 to 25,000 clones, 24% of them singletons, with 6.4% in the top ten. General study results and limits: The study reportedly found significantly higher TCR beta diversity in malignant thyroid tumors than benign nodules, in blood and tumor.

This clone appeared many times. Its specificity is not known. Until they underwent thyroid surgery, no patient had received any treatment. The CDR3 loop spans 11 amino acids. Germline CDR1 and CDR2: MDHEN and SYDVKM. Deletions cut 5 bases from V and 3 bases from J, with 4 bases between. This chain connects TRBV28 to TRBJ1-2; D not certain. The sequence derives from a female donor with papillary thyroid cancer or a benign thyroid nodule (not recorded which). Some clones in this sample may be carry-over from other donors' samples. The specimen was tumor tissue. CDR3 loop: CASSDDYGYTF. The CDR3 nucleotides are TGTGCCAGCAGTGATGACTATGGCTACACCTTC.